Below are 25 T cell receptor beta chains sequenced from a single sample in a study of OX40 agonist ivuxolimab in advanced cancers. The method was immunoSEQ multiplex PCR; TCRdb's version includes in-frame clones alone and lacks a portion of them. This sample carries under 75,000 clones, 84% of them seen once, and the ten largest clones take 0.78%. The source material was CD4+ or CD8+ T cells sorted from blood, sampled in a trial of the OX40 agonist ivuxolimab. The origin of the receptors is an adult with an advanced solid tumor such as melanoma, head and neck, liver or kidney cancer.

With respect to this clone: At one boundary the junction diverges from the germline segment, which might be a read error. This chain connects TRBV29-1 to TRBJ2-5, with D possibly being TRBD2 (6 bases). The CDR3 consists of 12 residues. CDR1 and CDR2 (germline): SQVTM, ANQGSEA. CDR3 sequence: CSVSDSGEAQYF. CDR3 DNA: TGCAGCGTTAGTGACTCGGGAGAGGCCCAGTACTTC.

This clone was seen once. This rearrangement joins TRBV14 to TRBJ2-7; 10 positions agree with TRBD2. This CDR3 has 13 residues. Germline V gene data show CDR1 as SGHDN and CDR2 as FVKESK. V gave up 0 bases and J gave up 12 bases; unmatched junction bases: 5. CDR3 residues: CASSQEVAGGRYF. CDR3 coding DNA: TGTGCCAGCAGCCAAGAAGTAGCGGGGGGACGGTACTTC.

The rearrangement uses TRBV27 and TRBJ1-5, with no clear D. V shed 5 bases and J shed 0 bases, with 17 bases lying between them. The germline V gene encodes CDR1 MNHEY and CDR2 SMNVEV (reference sequence). The CDR3 runs 17 residues. DNA for the CDR3: TGTGCCAGCAGTCGTCTTTCAACCGACGCTAGCAATCAGCCCCAGCATTTT. Its translation: CASSRLSTDASNQPQHF.

The chain couples TRBV5-5 to TRBJ2-5; D is possibly TRBD1 (5 bases). The CDR3 runs to 16 residues. The germline V and J ends were trimmed by 4 bases and 1 base, with 17 bases remaining between them. Germline CDR1 is SGHKS and CDR2 is YYEKEE (reference sequence). This chain's CDR3 is CASSPGQARIQETQYF. CDR3 sequence (DNA): TGTGCCAGCAGCCCCGGACAAGCAAGAATCCAAGAGACCCAGTACTTC.

About this clone itself: Other nucleotide sequences in the sample specify the same CDR3. The J gene is TRBJ1-2, the V gene TRBV5-1; D possibly corresponds to TRBD1 (6 bases). Trimming shortened V by 0 bases and J by 2 bases, and 17 bases separated the two germline ends. Germline-derived CDR1 and CDR2 are SGHRS and YFSETQ. The CDR3 is 17 residues long. The CDR3 region has the DNA TGCGCCAGCAGCTTGGATGGGGGGCGAAGACCAAACTATGGCTACACCTTC. Protein sequence: CASSLDGGRRPNYGYTF.

The J gene is TRBJ2-5, the V gene TRBV19; TRBD2 matches 10 bases. CDR1 LNHDA and CDR2 SQIVND come from the germline V gene (reference sequence). CDR3 length: 15 amino acids. The V gene end was trimmed by 6 bases and the J gene end by 2 bases; junction bases not matched to a gene: 6. CDR3 nucleotide sequence: TGTGCCAGTAGGAGGACTAGCGGATCACAAGAGACCCAGTACTTC. This codes for CASRRTSGSQETQYF.

The chain joins TRBV6-1 to TRBJ2-2; tentatively, D is TRBD2 (7 bases). Trimming pared 6 bases from V and 4 bases from J, leaving 12 bases between. Germline V lookup: CDR1 MNHNS, CDR2 SASEGT. The CDR3 totals 14 residues. The CDR3 loop reads CASRGGLSTGELFF. CDR3 DNA sequence: TGTGCCAGCAGGGGGGGGCTTAGCACCGGGGAGCTGTTTTTT.

The CDR3 coding sequence is TGTGCCAGCAGCTTAGCGACCGCGGGGGGAGTAATCGGGCAGTTCTTC. Residues: CASSLATAGGVIGQFF. The chain carries TRBV7-6 and TRBJ2-1, with 8 bases aligning to TRBD2. This CDR3 comprises 16 residues. The ends lost 0 bases at V and 12 bases at J; junction bases unmatched: 13. Germline-derived CDR1 and CDR2 are SGHVS and FNYEAQ.

The V call is TRBV5-5, the J call TRBJ1-3; D is unclear. The CDR3 runs 15 residues. Germline V gene lookup returns CDR1 SGHKS and CDR2 YYEKEE (reference sequence). V was cut by 5 bases and J by 0 bases, with 12 bases left in between. The DNA of the CDR3 is TGTGCCAGCAGACCTCAGGTCCTCTCTGGAAACACCATATATTTT. Its translation: CASRPQVLSGNTIYF.

This chain links TRBV7-2 with TRBJ2-5, with D tentatively TRBD2 (6 bases). The length of the CDR3 is 14 residues. Trimming took off 5 bases at V and 4 bases at J, with 14 bases between the two ends. Germline CDR1 reads SGHTA; CDR2 reads FQGNSA. The CDR3 DNA is TGTGCCAGCAGCGCGAGGAGGGCTTCAGAGACCCAGTACTTC. Its translation is CASSARRASETQYF.

This clone was picked up one time. The rearrangement uses TRBV6-1 and TRBJ2-7; D is unresolved. The V gene's germline CDR1 is MNHNS and CDR2 SASEGT. This CDR3 contains 13 residues. V lost 3 bases and J 6 bases, leaving 12 bases between the germline ends. CDR3: CASSDRQFSEQYF. In DNA, the CDR3 is TGTGCCAGCAGTGACCGCCAGTTCTCCGAGCAGTACTTC.

This chain uses TRBV27 with TRBJ2-6; no definite D call. The germline V and J ends were trimmed by 4 bases and 4 bases, with 11 bases remaining between them. The CDR3 length is 15 residues. Germline lookup yields CDR1 MNHEY and CDR2 SMNVEV (reference sequence). The CDR3: CASSSLGPGANVLTF. The CDR3 DNA reads TGTGCCAGCAGTTCGTTAGGGCCCGGGGCCAACGTCCTGACTTTC.

This chain uses TRBV11-2 with TRBJ2-5; possible D gene TRBD2, 6 bases. Between the trimmed V and J ends, which lost 0 bases and 4 bases, there was a span of 12 bases. This CDR3 has 15 residues. The germline gives CDR1 SGHAT, CDR2 FQNNGV. CDR3 residues: CASSLDRGNAETQYF. The CDR3 DNA follows: TGTGCCAGCAGCTTAGATCGGGGGAATGCAGAGACCCAGTACTTC.

The V call is TRBV28, the J call TRBJ1-4; unclear D gene. The V end was cut by 6 bases, the J end by 4 bases, with 9 bases between. CDR1 and CDR2 from the germline V gene are MDHEN and SYDVKM. CDR3 length: 13 residues. The CDR3: CASRRAYNEKLFF. The CDR3 DNA sequence: TGTGCCAGCAGAAGGGCGTATAATGAAAAACTGTTTTTT.

The chain joins TRBV29-1 to TRBJ2-2, with 7 bases matching TRBD2. In germline, CDR1 is SQVTM, CDR2 ANQGSEA. Unmatched junction bases numbered 7, after V lost 3 bases and J lost 6 bases. The CDR3 length is 14 residues. The CDR3 loop is CSVDPGLRPGELFF. Written as DNA, the CDR3 is TGCAGCGTTGACCCGGGACTAAGACCCGGGGAGCTGTTTTTT.

The chain carries TRBV27 and TRBJ2-3; 7 nucleotides line up with TRBD2. The length of the CDR3 is 18 residues. Unmatched junction bases numbered 16, after V lost 2 bases and J lost 5 bases. Germline CDR1 is MNHEY and CDR2 is SMNVEV (reference sequence). The DNA for the CDR3 is TGTGCCAGCAGTTTAAGGAATGTCATTAGCGGGTTAGGAGATACGCAGTATTTT. This translates into CASSLRNVISGLGDTQYF.

V is TRBV5-4 and J is TRBJ2-5; 11 bases are a match to TRBD2. In germline, CDR1 is SGHNT, CDR2 YYREEE (reference sequence). The J segment lost 5 bases and the V segment lost 6 bases, leaving 12 bases of the junction unmatched. The CDR3 sequence is 16 residues long. In DNA form, the CDR3 reads TGTGCCAGCACCAAACTAGCGGGGGCGGGCCGGGAGACCCAGTACTTC. It encodes CASTKLAGAGRETQYF.

V is TRBV15 and J is TRBJ1-6; unclear D gene. The CDR3 is made up of 14 amino acids. Germline V gives CDR1 LNHNV, CDR2 YYDKDF (reference sequence). V was clipped by 0 bases and J by 14 bases, with 14 bases between them. The CDR3 loop reads CATSREHPVGALHF. CDR3 DNA sequence: TGTGCCACCAGCAGAGAACACCCTGTTGGTGCCCTCCACTTT.

The chain recombines TRBV5-1 with TRBJ2-5, with D uncertain. Between the trimmed V and J ends, which lost 5 bases and 7 bases, there was a span of 15 bases. Germline CDR1 SGHRS, CDR2 YFSETQ. The CDR3 totals 13 residues. CDR3: CASSSDGLGTQYF. DNA of the CDR3: TGCGCCAGCAGTTCGGACGGGCTAGGGACCCAGTACTTC. The complete variable domain, with remaining parts taken from reference TRBV5-1 and TRBJ2-5, reads KAGVTQTPRYLIKTRGQQVTLSCSPISGHRSVSWYQQTPGQGLQFLFEYFSETQRNKGNFPGRFSGRQFSNSRSEMNVSTLELGDSALYLCASSSDGLGTQYFGPGTRLLVL.

This rearrangement joins TRBV27 to TRBJ2-3; TRBD2 agrees at 11 bases. After removal of 5 bases from V and 4 bases from J, the junction contained 2 bases not matched to a gene. This CDR3 has 14 amino acids. CDR1 and CDR2 from the germline V gene are MNHEY and SMNVEV (reference sequence). The CDR3 coding sequence is TGTGCCAGCAGTCCTAGCGGGAGGCCAGATACGCAGTATTTT. Its translation: CASSPSGRPDTQYF.

This rearrangement joins TRBV19 to TRBJ2-5; 9 nucleotides agree with TRBD2. The germline gives CDR1 LNHDA, CDR2 SQIVND (reference sequence). Trimming removed 3 bases from V and 7 bases from J; junction bases left unmatched: 6. The CDR3 totals 14 residues. Written as DNA, the CDR3 is TGTGCCAGTAGTATCGCGACTAGCGGAGGGACCCAGTACTTC. This encodes CASSIATSGGTQYF.

V usage is TRBV7-2 and J usage is TRBJ1-5, with D uncertain. The V gene lost 5 bases and the J gene lost 6 bases, with 17 bases spanning the gap. This CDR3 region has 15 residues. The germline V gene has CDR1 SGHTA and CDR2 FQGNSA. The CDR3 is CASSVTVGLGQPQHF. As DNA, the CDR3 is TGTGCCAGCAGCGTGACCGTTGGTTTAGGTCAGCCCCAGCATTTT. The variable domain in full, with the rest retrieved from reference TRBV7-2 and TRBJ1-5, is GAGVSQSPSNKVTEKGKDVELRCDPISGHTALYWYRQSLGQGLEFLIYFQGNSAPDKSGLPSDRFSAERTGGSVSTLTIQRTQQEDSAVYLCASSVTVGLGQPQHFGDGTRLSIL.

V and J are TRBV30 and TRBJ2-1; tentative D call: TRBD2 (6 bases). Germline CDR1 is GTSNPN and CDR2 is SVGIG (reference sequence). V dropped 7 bases and J dropped 2 bases, with 12 bases sitting between them. The length of the CDR3 is 13 residues. CDR3: CASWDSAYNEQFF. Here the CDR3 DNA reads TGTGCCTCCTGGGACTCCGCCTACAATGAGCAGTTCTTC.

The rearrangement uses TRBV9 and TRBJ1-4; D gene uncertain. V lost 0 bases, J lost 4 bases, and 7 bases lay in between. CDR1 is SGDLS, CDR2 YYNGEE, per germline. The CDR3 is 14 amino acids. In nucleotides, the CDR3 is TGTGCCAGCAGCGTAGGGCAGATTAATGAAAAACTGTTTTTT. Translated: CASSVGQINEKLFF.

The chain employs TRBV6-5 and TRBJ2-1; 11 bases match TRBD2. The CDR3 is 14 residues long. Germline V gives CDR1 MNHEY, CDR2 SVGAGI. With 8 bases clipped from V and 7 bases from J, the junction kept 7 bases outside the gene matches. CDR3 in amino acids: CASHSGGARNEQFF. Written as DNA, the CDR3 is TGTGCCAGCCATAGCGGGGGGGCCAGGAATGAGCAGTTCTTC.